This passage covers 30 T cell receptor beta chains from one sample sequenced in a study of identical twins. Using its own MiXCR run on the 5' RACE reads, TCRdb lists one record per CDR3 protein. The sample has fewer than 800,000 distinct CDR3 sequences; less than 9% are singletons. The sample was also reused in another study, on yellow fever vaccine responses in identical twins.

Sequencing was performed on PBMCs. The receptors here all came from a young woman in good health.

This clonotype was seen many times. The CDR3 nucleotides read TGTGCCAGCAGTTTGCGTAGGTGGGACAGGGAGAATAGGGGCTACACCTTC. Protein sequence: CASSLRRWDRENRGYTF. This chain joins TRBV12-3 or TRBV12-4 and TRBJ1-2; 9 bases fit TRBD1. This CDR3 contains 17 residues. With 3 bases clipped from V and 8 bases from J, the junction kept 16 bases outside the gene matches.

This clonotype was counted only a few times. The chain carries TRBV5-1 and TRBJ1-4; 10 bases are a match to TRBD1. The CDR3 contains 16 residues. Germline CDR1 SGHRS, CDR2 YFSETQ. Germline trimming cut 4 bases from V and 8 bases from J; bases unmatched to any gene: 11. The CDR3 DNA follows: TGCGCCAGCAGCCCTTTCGGGGGACAGGGGCACGAAAAACTGTTTTTT. It translates to CASSPFGGQGHEKLFF.

This clonotype was counted at least ten times. The V and J genes are TRBV12-3 or TRBV12-4 and TRBJ1-5; D is unclear. There are 17 residues in the CDR3. Trimming pared 2 bases from V and 2 bases from J, leaving 16 bases between. The CDR3 bases are TGTGCCAGCAGTTTATTGATGGTTGTCAAGGGCAATCAGCCCCAGCATTTT. Translated, it gives CASSLLMVVKGNQPQHF.

This clonotype has just a few counts. The chain employs TRBV20-1 and TRBJ2-1; possible D gene TRBD2, 6 bases. V lost 5 bases and J 3 bases, leaving 20 bases between the germline ends. Germline V gene sequence: CDR1 DFQATT, CDR2 SNEGSKA (reference sequence). This CDR3 is 16 amino acids long. This CDR3 is CSAEKFGDGGYNEQFF. The CDR3 nucleotides are TGCAGTGCTGAGAAATTTGGGGACGGGGGCTACAATGAGCAGTTCTTC.

This clonotype was picked up a small number of times. The chain uses TRBV7-3 and TRBJ1-6; the D gene is possibly TRBD1 (5 bases). This CDR3 comprises 14 residues. Germline CDR1 SGHTA, CDR2 FQGTGA. The V end was cut by 2 bases, the J end by 10 bases, with 12 bases between. CDR3 in DNA: TGTGCCAGCAGCTTATACGGGGCGGGCTCACCCCTCCACTTT. Protein sequence: CASSLYGAGSPLHF. The complete variable domain, with remaining parts taken from reference TRBV7-3 and TRBJ1-6, reads GAGVSQTPSNKVTEKGKYVELRCDPISGHTALYWYRQSLGQGPEFLIYFQGTGAADDSGLPNDRFFAVRPEGSVSTLKIQRTERGDSAVYLCASSLYGAGSPLHFGNGTRLTVT.

The sample holds a few counts of this clonotype. The V and J genes are TRBV2 and TRBJ2-7; 14 bases match TRBD2. Germline V CDR1 and CDR2: SNHLY, FYNNEI. This CDR3 region has 16 residues. The V segment lost 6 bases and the J segment 6 bases; nucleotides outside the gene matches: 10. The CDR3 loop is CASRRGTSGGAGEQYF. The CDR3 bases are TGTGCCAGCAGAAGAGGGACTAGCGGGGGAGCAGGCGAGCAGTACTTC.

This clonotype appeared a few times. The chain couples TRBV5-1 to TRBJ2-1; TRBD2 is a possible D gene (6 bases). This CDR3 has 14 residues. Deletions cut 1 base from V and 8 bases from J, with 13 bases between. Per germline, CDR1 SGHRS and CDR2 YFSETQ. The CDR3 DNA follows: TGCGCCAGCAGCTTGAGACTAGTCGGCGATGAGCAGTTCTTC. Encoded protein: CASSLRLVGDEQFF. The full variable domain, in which reference TRBV5-1 and TRBJ2-1 provide the parts outside the CDR3, is KAGVTQTPRYLIKTRGQQVTLSCSPISGHRSVSWYQQTPGQGLQFLFEYFSETQRNKGNFPGRFSGRQFSNSRSEMNVSTLELGDSALYLCASSLRLVGDEQFFGPGTRLTVL.

A few counts support this clonotype. This chain connects TRBV3-1 to TRBJ2-7, with D uncertain. V gave up 1 base and J gave up 4 bases, with 14 bases separating them. Germline V gene data show CDR1 as LGHDT and CDR2 as YNNKEL (reference sequence). This CDR3 comprises 15 residues. CDR3 sequence (DNA): TGTGCCAGCAGCCAAGGGCCGGGCTCCCCATACGAGCAGTACTTC. Residues: CASSQGPGSPYEQYF.

The chain carries TRBV18 and TRBJ2-7; TRBD2 agrees at 12 bases. This CDR3 region has 18 residues. V lost 0 bases to trimming and J lost 0 bases; unmatched junction nucleotides: 6. Per germline, CDR1 KGHSH and CDR2 LQKENI. CDR3 amino acids: CASSPPGLAGPISYEQYF. CDR3 bases: TGTGCCAGCTCACCACCGGGACTAGCGGGTCCAATCTCCTACGAGCAGTACTTC.

The chain is built from TRBV6-1 and TRBJ1-1; D is ambiguous. CDR1 MNHNS and CDR2 SASEGT come from the germline V gene. V shed 7 bases and J shed 2 bases, with 20 bases lying between them. This CDR3 region has 16 residues. CDR3 nucleotide sequence: TGTGCCAGCACCCCCCTGATTCCCAGTTCCAACACTGAAGCTTTCTTT. It yields the protein CASTPLIPSSNTEAFF.

This clonotype was detected many times. V gene TRBV2 combines with J gene TRBJ2-3, with D unresolved. CDR1 is SNHLY and CDR2 is FYNNEI in the germline V gene. Trimming removed 10 bases from V and 0 bases from J, with 14 bases in between. The CDR3 is 14 residues long. The CDR3 here is CATPPGPSTDTQYF. The DNA of the CDR3 is TGTGCCACCCCACCGGGCCCGAGCACAGATACGCAGTATTTT. Together with reference TRBV2 and TRBJ2-3, the CDR3 gives the full variable domain: EPEVTQTPSHQVTQMGQEVILRCVPISNHLYFYWYRQILGQKVEFLVSFYNNEISEKSEIFDDQFSVERPDGSNFTLKIRSTKLEDSAMYFCATPPGPSTDTQYFGPGTRLTVL.

This chain joins TRBV29-1 and TRBJ2-1; 7 bases align to TRBD1. Trimming at V came to 8 bases and at J to 8 bases, leaving 12 bases not matched to a gene. The CDR3 is 13 amino acids. Germline loops: CDR1 SQVTM, CDR2 ANQGSEA. CDR3 amino acids: CSHLGAGGHEQFF. The CDR3 DNA is TGCAGCCACCTGGGGGCAGGGGGTCATGAGCAGTTCTTC.

The table lists this clonotype with a few counts. The genes are TRBV27 and TRBJ2-2; TRBD2 aligns across 10 bases. Looked up from germline, CDR1 is MNHEY and CDR2 is SMNVEV (reference sequence). The CDR3 is 17 amino acids. The V segment lost 2 bases and the J segment 4 bases; nucleotides outside the gene matches: 7. The CDR3 is CASSLRASGSRTGELFF. In DNA form, the CDR3 reads TGTGCCAGCAGTTTACGGGCTAGCGGGAGTCGCACCGGGGAGCTGTTTTTT.

Concerning this clonotype: A much bigger clone sits one base away, suggesting this may be a read error. No conserved phenylalanine or tryptophan ends this CDR3, so it is likely a read error. The genes are TRBV7-8 and TRBJ2-1; D call uncertain. V was cut by 0 bases and J by 0 bases, with 21 bases left in between. This CDR3 has 20 amino acids. Germline V CDR1 and CDR2: SGHVS, FQNEAQ. The CDR3 region is CASSLAVRLADPSSYNEQFI. Here the CDR3 DNA reads TGTGCCAGCAGCTTAGCTGTTCGGCTTGCGGATCCTAGCTCCTACAATGAGCAGTTCATC.

This clonotype showed up many times. CDR3 sequence: CASSLSGTGLNTQYF. The DNA for the CDR3 is TGTGCCAGCAGCTTATCTGGGACAGGCTTGAATACGCAGTATTTT. The chain recombines TRBV7-6 with TRBJ2-3, with TRBD1 identical over 8 bases. CDR3 length: 15 residues. V lost 2 bases and J lost 7; bases outside the gene matches: 8. Per germline, CDR1 SGHVS and CDR2 FNYEAQ.

This clonotype was seen only a few times. The chain uses TRBV28 and TRBJ2-7; D is possibly TRBD2 (6 bases). V lost 7 bases, J lost 2 bases, and 15 bases lay in between. The CDR3 is 14 amino acids. Germline CDR1 and CDR2: MDHEN and SYDVKM. The CDR3, as DNA: TGTGCCAGCACCCTCATCGGGAGCACCTACGAGCAGTACTTC. Translating gives CASTLIGSTYEQYF. Based on the CDR3 plus reference TRBV28 and TRBJ2-7, the full variable domain is DVKVTQSSRYLVKRTGEKVFLECVQDMDHENMFWYRQDPGLGLRLIYFSYDVKMKEKGDIPEGYSVSREKKERFSLILESASTNQTSMYLCASTLIGSTYEQYFGPGTRLTVT.

This clonotype was seen only a few times. CDR3 sequence (DNA): TGTGCCAGTAGTATAGGGGGCAGCGAGCAGTACTTC. Protein sequence: CASSIGGSEQYF. The J gene is TRBJ2-7, the V gene TRBV19, with D perhaps TRBD1 (5 bases). The CDR3 has 12 amino acids. V lost 1 base and J lost 6, with 7 bases in between. In germline, CDR1 is LNHDA, CDR2 SQIVND (reference sequence).

The chain recombines TRBV4-1 with TRBJ2-2, with D possibly matching TRBD2 (5 bases). Germline V gene data show CDR1 as MGHRA and CDR2 as YSYEKL. This CDR3 has 16 amino acids. Trimming removed 0 bases at V and 2 bases at J, with 10 bases between. The CDR3 DNA follows: TGCGCCAGCAGCCAAGAGCTACTAGAAAACACCGGGGAGCTGTTTTTT. Residues: CASSQELLENTGELFF.

This clonotype was seen only a few times. V and J are TRBV6-1 and TRBJ2-3, with TRBD2 identical over 12 bases. V lost 5 bases, J lost 0 bases, and 9 bases stayed unmatched. CDR3 size: 18 residues. Germline V gene data show CDR1 as MNHNS and CDR2 as SASEGT. The CDR3, as DNA: TGTGCCAGCAGTCCACTAGCGGGGGGCCGTCCGAGCACAGATACGCAGTATTTT. Translation gives CASSPLAGGRPSTDTQYF.

This clonotype showed up many times. V usage is TRBV29-1 and J usage is TRBJ2-2; D remains unclear. Trimming stripped 4 bases from V and 0 bases from J, with 12 bases between. Germline assignment: CDR1 SQVTM and CDR2 ANQGSEA. This CDR3 spans 15 amino acids. In DNA, the CDR3 is TGCAGCGTTGCGAGCGACCGTGCGAACACCGGGGAGCTGTTTTTT. Protein sequence: CSVASDRANTGELFF.

This clonotype was detected a few times. This chain connects TRBV3-1 to TRBJ2-5; D ambiguous. The ends were cut back, 1 base at V and 5 bases at J, with 11 bases in the middle. The germline V gene has CDR1 LGHDT and CDR2 YNNKEL (reference sequence). The CDR3 extends over 14 amino acids. The CDR3 loop is CASSQVRVGETQYF. Here the CDR3 DNA reads TGTGCCAGCAGCCAAGTAAGGGTAGGGGAGACCCAGTACTTC.

On this clonotype itself: An end of the junction differs from the germline gene, which may be a read error. The rearrangement links TRBV20-1 to TRBJ1-2; D may be TRBD1 (5 bases). The CDR3 covers 12 residues. The germline V gene has CDR1 DFQATT and CDR2 SNEGSKA (reference sequence). The chain's CDR3 is CSAGYLQGTNQF. CDR3 nucleotide sequence: TGCAGTGCTGGATACCTTCAGGGAACGAATCAATTC.

This clonotype was seen a few times. The V and J genes are TRBV6-1 and TRBJ2-3; D might be TRBD1 or TRBD2, each matching 5 bases. V shed 7 bases and J shed 2 bases, with 16 bases lying between them. Germline V lookup: CDR1 MNHNS, CDR2 SASEGT. The CDR3 length is 15 residues. The CDR3 loop reads CASTHRGVFTDTQYF. CDR3 sequence (DNA): TGTGCCAGCACCCATCGAGGGGTCTTCACAGATACGCAGTATTTT.

This clonotype has ten or more counts. CDR3 amino acids: CASSLGPTGYQPQHF. CDR3 sequence (DNA): TGTGCCAGCAGCTTAGGTCCGACGGGGTATCAGCCCCAGCATTTT. The rearrangement uses TRBV7-9 and TRBJ1-5, with no clear D. Germline loops: CDR1 SEHNR, CDR2 FQNEAQ (reference sequence). The CDR3 length is 15 residues. Trimming left V 1 base short and J 5 bases short, with 12 bases between.

The rearrangement joins TRBV27 to TRBJ2-7; no clear D gene. The germline gives CDR1 MNHEY, CDR2 SMNVEV (reference sequence). The germline V and J ends were trimmed by 5 bases and 6 bases, with 23 bases remaining between them. The CDR3 is 16 residues long. As DNA, the CDR3 is TGTGCCAGCAGTACCCGCATCTGGATTTGGCCCTCCGAGCAGTACTTC. Its translation: CASSTRIWIWPSEQYF.

This rearrangement joins TRBV10-3 to TRBJ1-2; 8 bases line up with TRBD1. The CDR3 totals 15 residues. Unmatched junction bases numbered 15, after V lost 7 bases and J lost 8 bases. CDR1 and CDR2 (germline): ENHRY, SYGVKD. The CDR3 region is CAITNPGGQFSGYTF. The CDR3 DNA is TGTGCCATCACCAACCCAGGGGGCCAATTTAGCGGCTACACCTTC.

V is TRBV7-9 and J is TRBJ2-7; 9 bases are a match to TRBD2. The CDR3 length is 16 residues. The V gene end was trimmed by 5 bases and the J gene end by 0 bases; junction bases not matched to a gene: 8. The germline V gene has CDR1 SEHNR and CDR2 FQNEAQ (reference sequence). The CDR3 DNA reads as TGTGCCAGCAGCGGGGGAGCGGGGGGCGGCTCCTACGAGCAGTACTTC. Protein: CASSGGAGGGSYEQYF.

The chain couples TRBV20-1 to TRBJ2-1, with 9 nucleotides matching TRBD2. CDR1 is DFQATT and CDR2 is SNEGSKA in the germline V gene (reference sequence). The CDR3 consists of 15 residues. V was clipped by 6 bases and J by 0 bases; unmatched bases: 6. The CDR3 here is CSAGGGAFSYNEQFF. The CDR3 DNA is TGCAGTGCCGGCGGGGGGGCTTTCTCCTACAATGAGCAGTTCTTC.

The sample holds many counts of this clonotype. The rearrangement links TRBV12-3 or TRBV12-4 to TRBJ2-5, with 7 bases that match TRBD2. V dropped 3 bases and J dropped 2; count of bases not matched to a gene: 6. This CDR3 spans 15 amino acids. This CDR3 is CASSFGDYTQETQYF. CDR3 DNA sequence: TGTGCCAGCAGTTTTGGGGACTATACTCAAGAGACCCAGTACTTC.

This clonotype was observed at least ten times. This chain joins TRBV6-5 and TRBJ2-2, with D possibly matching TRBD2 (7 bases). Looked up from germline, CDR1 is MNHEY and CDR2 is SVGAGI. The ends were cut back, 0 bases at V and 1 base at J, with 12 bases in the middle. This CDR3 comprises 17 residues. As DNA, the CDR3 is TGTGCCAGCAGTTACTCGAAGGGGGGGAAGAACACCGGGGAGCTGTTTTTT. Translation gives CASSYSKGGKNTGELFF.